These 26 T cell receptor beta chains came from one sample sequenced in a study of human T cells and chemical hapten exposure (dated by TCRdb to the early 2020s). Library preparation used RACE. The sequencing machine was a NextSeq 500. In-frame beta chains were kept once TCRdb had trimmed the public reads at Q25 with fastp and called clones with MiXCR. For every CDR3 protein sequence, its rows merge into one entry that carries the most common genes and DNA. This sample gives under 450,000 distinct CDR3 sequences in total; approximately 4.4% of them show up just once. The ten largest clones represent under 3% of the sample. The time point label corresponds to: patch test 1, 2 weeks after DPC sensitization. This sample's treatment or condition label indicates: therapeutic diphenylcyclopropenone sensitization with weekly scalp DPC. This specimen consisted of whole blood, obtained in connection with sensitization to the hapten diphenylcyclopropenone (DPC). The receptors were sampled from a woman aged 45-59 years with alopecia areata. Some clones in this sample may be carry-over from other donors' samples.

This clonotype turned up a few times. The chain carries TRBV3-1 and TRBJ2-7; 7 positions match TRBD1. V was clipped by 4 bases and J by 5 bases; unmatched bases: 8. The CDR3 extends over 14 amino acids. Germline CDR1 and CDR2: LGHDT and YNNKEL (reference sequence). CDR3 DNA sequence: TGTGCCAGCAGCCCCAGACAGGGCCCCGACGAGCAGTACTTC. It specifies CASSPRQGPDEQYF.

This clonotype was detected only a few times. This rearrangement joins TRBV24-1 to TRBJ2-3; maybe TRBD1 (6 bases). The CDR3 runs to 16 residues. V was trimmed by 0 bases and J by 6 bases, leaving 15 bases between them. Germline V gene data show CDR1 as KGHDR and CDR2 as SFDVKD. Here the CDR3 DNA reads TGTGCCACCAGTGATTTGCCCAGGGGTCTCCTCGATACGCAGTATTTT. Its translation: CATSDLPRGLLDTQYF.

In its sample, this clonotype was seen many times. The chain carries TRBV6-5 and TRBJ2-7, with TRBD2 matching 7 bases. The trim removed 10 bases at V and 5 bases at J, leaving 11 bases unmatched. Germline lookup yields CDR1 MNHEY and CDR2 SVGAGI. The CDR3 sequence is 13 residues long. The DNA of the CDR3 is TGTGCCACCCGAGACGGGGGGTTCGACGAGCAGTACTTC. Protein: CATRDGGFDEQYF.

This chain connects TRBV6-2 or TRBV6-3 to TRBJ2-2, with TRBD2 matching over 9 bases. Germline V lookup: CDR1 MNHEY, CDR2 SVGEGT. The CDR3 covers 15 residues. Trimming took 6 bases from V and 6 from J; bases not matched to a gene: 8. CDR3 bases: TGTGCCAGCAGCTGGGGACTAGCAAGGTCCGGGGAGCTGTTTTTT. Its translation is CASSWGLARSGELFF.

This clonotype was counted between two and nine times. The gene calls are TRBV29-1 and TRBJ2-5; D may be TRBD1 (6 bases). CDR1 and CDR2 from the germline V gene are SQVTM and ANQGSEA. There are 15 residues in the CDR3. V lost 6 bases, J lost 5 bases, and 22 bases lay in between. The CDR3 DNA reads TGCAGCGTCCTACCCACCCGGGGCCAGGGGGAGACCCAGTACTTC. Its protein is CSVLPTRGQGETQYF.

The chain couples TRBV11-2 to TRBJ2-2; D is unclear. V dropped 3 bases and J dropped 0 bases, with 11 bases sitting between them. This CDR3 has 16 residues. Germline loops: CDR1 SGHAT, CDR2 FQNNGV. This CDR3 is CASSLLAPANTGELFF. In DNA, the CDR3 is TGTGCCAGCAGCTTGCTGGCGCCGGCGAACACCGGGGAGCTGTTTTTT.

This clonotype was seen only a few times. The chain has TRBV15 and TRBJ1-1; D call uncertain. The CDR3 length is 14 residues. CDR1 LNHNV and CDR2 YYDKDF come from the germline V gene (reference sequence). The V gene lost 4 bases and the J gene lost 1 base, with 10 bases spanning the gap. The CDR3 reads CATSMEGWNTEAFF. The CDR3 DNA sequence: TGTGCCACCAGCATGGAAGGCTGGAACACTGAAGCTTTCTTT. The full variable domain, completed using reference TRBV15 and TRBJ1-1, is DAMVIQNPRYQVTQFGKPVTLSCSQTLNHNVMYWYQQKSSQAPKLLFHYYDKDFNNEADTPDNFQSRRPNTSFCFLDIRSPGLGDTAMYLCATSMEGWNTEAFFGQGTRLTVV.

This clonotype was seen ten or more times. The rearrangement joins TRBV6-5 to TRBJ1-2; TRBD1 aligns across 9 bases. The CDR3 runs 12 residues. V shed 2 bases, J shed 14 bases, and the junction held 6 bases outside the gene matches. The germline gives CDR1 MNHEY, CDR2 SVGAGI. The CDR3 DNA is TGTGCCAGCAGTTACAACAGGGGGCCCTATACCTTC. Amino acid sequence: CASSYNRGPYTF.

V usage is TRBV3-1 and J usage is TRBJ1-3; D uncertain. CDR1 and CDR2 (germline): LGHDT, YNNKEL (reference sequence). Trimming left V 1 base short and J 4 bases short, with 8 bases between. The CDR3 spans 14 residues. The CDR3 DNA follows: TGTGCCAGCAGCCAAGGAGATGGAGGAAACACCATATATTTT. It is translated as CASSQGDGGNTIYF.

The table lists this clonotype with many counts. This sequence joins TRBV7-2 and TRBJ1-5; the D is unclear. Germline CDR1 and CDR2: SGHTA and FQGNSA. Trimming took 5 bases from V and 6 from J, leaving 11 bases between them. The CDR3 has 13 residues. The CDR3 region has the DNA TGTGCCAGCAGCCCACAGACGGGTCAGCCCCAGCATTTT. This codes for CASSPQTGQPQHF.

In this sample, this clonotype turned up many times. The chain is built from TRBV6-5 and TRBJ2-3; 9 bases align to TRBD2. V lost 2 bases and J lost 1; bases outside the gene matches: 10. CDR1 and CDR2 from the germline V gene are MNHEY and SVGAGI. The CDR3 has 18 residues. CDR3: CASSYRVASGDRTDTQYF. The CDR3 coding sequence is TGTGCCAGCAGTTACAGGGTGGCTAGCGGGGACCGCACAGATACGCAGTATTTT.

This clonotype showed up just a few times. V usage is TRBV21-1 and J usage is TRBJ1-5. TRBV21-1 constitutes a pseudogene. The CDR3 is 17 amino acids. CDR3 DNA sequence: TGTGCCAGCAGCAAAGGATATCCCTCGGAGGGTGGACAGCCCCAGCATTTT. Translation gives CASSKGYPSEGGQPQHF.

This clonotype was found a few times. The chain is built from TRBV4-1 and TRBJ1-2; D possibly corresponds to TRBD1 (6 bases). CDR1 MGHRA and CDR2 YSYEKL come from the germline V gene. Trimming removed 0 bases from V and 4 bases from J, with 15 bases in between. The CDR3 runs 16 residues. The CDR3 protein is CASSQDPTGPSYGYTF. The CDR3 DNA follows: TGCGCCAGCAGCCAAGACCCGACAGGACCCAGCTATGGCTACACCTTC.

The V call is TRBV12-3 or TRBV12-4, the J call TRBJ2-1, with TRBD2 matching 14 bases. The CDR3 consists of 16 residues. With V trimmed by 1 base and J by 9 bases, 5 bases remained unmatched. The CDR3 region has the DNA TGTGCCAGCAGTTTAGGACTAGCGGGAGGGCGAGGTGAGCAGTTCTTC. Amino acid sequence: CASSLGLAGGRGEQFF.

This chain links TRBV2 with TRBJ1-5, with D uncertain. Trimming shortened V by 8 bases and J by 7 bases, and 12 bases separated the two germline ends. This CDR3 is built from 12 residues. Per germline, CDR1 SNHLY and CDR2 FYNNEI. The CDR3 DNA is TGTGCCAGCGGAAGGGTCGAACAGCCCCAGCATTTT. Protein sequence: CASGRVEQPQHF. The variable domain in full, completed from reference TRBV2 and TRBJ1-5, reads EPEVTQTPSHQVTQMGQEVILRCVPISNHLYFYWYRQILGQKVEFLVSFYNNEISEKSEIFDDQFSVERPDGSNFTLKIRSTKLEDSAMYFCASGRVEQPQHFGDGTRLSIL.

This clonotype was picked up many times. This chain uses TRBV29-1 with TRBJ2-3, with 14 bases matching TRBD2. The CDR3 runs to 15 residues. V trimming: 4 bases; J trimming: 4 bases; junction bases outside the gene matches: 4. Germline assignment: CDR1 SQVTM and CDR2 ANQGSEA. The CDR3 DNA is TGCAGCGTTGGGGGACTAGCGGGAGCACCAGATACGCAGTATTTT. The encoded protein is CSVGGLAGAPDTQYF.

Many counts were recorded for this clonotype. V is TRBV18 and J is TRBJ1-2, with TRBD1 matching 8 bases. The CDR3 sequence is 11 residues long. Germline CDR1 is KGHSH and CDR2 is LQKENI. V lost 4 bases, J lost 12 bases, and 4 bases stayed unmatched. CDR3 DNA sequence: TGTGCCAGCTCACTACAGGGGGAGCACACCTTC. It is translated as CASSLQGEHTF.

The gene calls are TRBV19 and TRBJ2-7; 14 bases are a match to TRBD2. With V trimmed by 5 bases and J by 5 bases, 5 bases remained unmatched. Per germline, CDR1 LNHDA and CDR2 SQIVND (reference sequence). The CDR3 contains 15 residues. CDR3 nucleotides: TGTGCCAGTAGTGCGACTAGCGGGAGGGCGGACGAGCAGTACTTC. This gives the protein CASSATSGRADEQYF.

The sample holds many counts of this clonotype. This chain joins TRBV4-1 and TRBJ1-5, with D possibly TRBD1 on 5 matching bases. The CDR3 is made up of 15 amino acids. The V gene's germline CDR1 is MGHRA and CDR2 YSYEKL. V dropped 1 base and J dropped 7 bases, with 14 bases sitting between them. CDR3 DNA sequence: TGCGCCAGCAGCCAAGGGGTTGAGGGGAACCAGCCCCAGCATTTT. Protein sequence: CASSQGVEGNQPQHF.

This clonotype was detected ten times or more. The chain recombines TRBV27 with TRBJ2-3; perhaps D is TRBD1 or TRBD2 (5 bases each). The CDR3 spans 15 residues. CDR1 is MNHEY and CDR2 is SMNVEV in the germline V gene (reference sequence). V lost 4 bases and J 4 bases, leaving 15 bases between the germline ends. The CDR3 DNA reads TGTGCCAGCAGTTCGAGCCGGGACGGGGCAGATACGCAGTATTTT. This encodes CASSSSRDGADTQYF.

The J gene is TRBJ1-1, the V gene TRBV11-2, with D possibly matching TRBD1 (6 bases). V was cut by 3 bases and J by 6 bases, with 11 bases left in between. The CDR3 runs 13 residues. Germline CDR1 SGHAT, CDR2 FQNNGV. The CDR3 DNA reads as TGTGCCAGCAGCTTTACAGGGAGCCCTGAAGCTTTCTTT. Protein product: CASSFTGSPEAFF.

This clonotype was seen a handful of times. This rearrangement joins TRBV5-1 to TRBJ1-5, with D possibly being TRBD1 (6 bases). The CDR3 length is 15 residues. V gave up 0 bases and J gave up 6 bases, with 13 bases separating them. The V gene's germline CDR1 is SGHRS and CDR2 YFSETQ. The chain's CDR3 is CASSLDGGPVQPQHF. As DNA, the CDR3 is TGCGCCAGCAGCTTGGATGGGGGGCCGGTTCAGCCCCAGCATTTT.

The sample holds many counts of this clonotype. The chain joins TRBV28 to TRBJ1-1; 7 bases fit TRBD1. Germline V CDR1 and CDR2: MDHEN, SYDVKM. CDR3 length: 14 amino acids. The junction had 12 bases not matched to a gene; V was cut back by 7 bases and J by 7 bases. The CDR3 protein is CASNTGAESVEAFF. The DNA of the CDR3 is TGTGCCAGCAATACAGGGGCTGAATCGGTTGAAGCTTTCTTT.

This clonotype showed up many times. This rearrangement joins TRBV29-1 to TRBJ2-1; the D is unclear. The CDR3 consists of 13 residues. V was clipped by 4 bases and J by 0 bases, with 7 bases between them. In germline, CDR1 is SQVTM, CDR2 ANQGSEA. CDR3 sequence reads: CSVGSSSYNEQFF. The CDR3 nucleotides read TGCAGCGTTGGCTCCAGCTCCTACAATGAGCAGTTCTTC.

This clonotype was seen ten or more times. The CDR3 region has the DNA TGTGCCAGCTCACCCCTAGCGGGAGGGCGCACAGATACGCAGTATTTT. It yields the protein CASSPLAGGRTDTQYF. The V gene is TRBV18, the J gene TRBJ2-3; TRBD2 matches at 12 bases. The V segment lost 3 bases and the J segment 1 base; nucleotides outside the gene matches: 2. CDR3 length: 16 amino acids. Looked up from germline, CDR1 is KGHSH and CDR2 is LQKENI. Looking up the rest from reference TRBV18 and TRBJ2-3 gives the full variable domain: NAGVMQNPRHLVRRRGQEARLRCSPMKGHSHVYWYRQLPEEGLKFMVYLQKENIIDESGMPKERFSAEFPKEGPSILRIQQVVRGDSAAYFCASSPLAGGRTDTQYFGPGTRLTVL.

In this sample, this clonotype turned up many times. The rearrangement uses TRBV6-5 and TRBJ2-4, with D possibly matching TRBD1 (6 bases). V lost 5 bases and J 4 bases, leaving 12 bases between the germline ends. Germline V gene lookup returns CDR1 MNHEY and CDR2 SVGAGI. This CDR3 region has 14 residues. The CDR3: CASSESGQKNIQYF. The CDR3 DNA reads TGTGCCAGCAGTGAATCCGGACAGAAAAACATTCAGTACTTC.